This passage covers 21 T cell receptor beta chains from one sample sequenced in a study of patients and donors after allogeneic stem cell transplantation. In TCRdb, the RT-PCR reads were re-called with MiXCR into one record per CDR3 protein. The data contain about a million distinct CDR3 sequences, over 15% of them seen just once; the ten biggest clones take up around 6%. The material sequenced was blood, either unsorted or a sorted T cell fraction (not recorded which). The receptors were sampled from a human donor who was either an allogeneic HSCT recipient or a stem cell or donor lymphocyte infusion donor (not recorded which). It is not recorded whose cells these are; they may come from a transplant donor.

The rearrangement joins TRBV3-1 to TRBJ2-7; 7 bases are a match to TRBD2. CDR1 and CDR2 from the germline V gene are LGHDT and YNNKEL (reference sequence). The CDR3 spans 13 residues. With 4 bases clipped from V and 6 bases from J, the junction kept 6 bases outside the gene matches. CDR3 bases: TGTGCCAGCAGCCCGCGACTAGCAGGCGAGCAGTACTTC. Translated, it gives CASSPRLAGEQYF.

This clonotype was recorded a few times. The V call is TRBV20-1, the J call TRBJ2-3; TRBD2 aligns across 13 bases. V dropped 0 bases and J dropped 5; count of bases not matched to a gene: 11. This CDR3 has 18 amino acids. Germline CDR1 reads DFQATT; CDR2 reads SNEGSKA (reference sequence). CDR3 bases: TGCAGTGCTAGAGATCCGTCGACTAGCGGGGGGCCTATAGATACGCAGTATTTT. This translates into CSARDPSTSGGPIDTQYF.

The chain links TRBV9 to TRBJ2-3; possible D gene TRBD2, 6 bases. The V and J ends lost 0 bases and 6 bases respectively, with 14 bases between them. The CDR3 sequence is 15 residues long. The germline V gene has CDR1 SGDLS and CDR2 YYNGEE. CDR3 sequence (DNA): TGTGCCAGCAGCGTAGAAGCGGGTAATTGGGATACGCAGTATTTT. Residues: CASSVEAGNWDTQYF.

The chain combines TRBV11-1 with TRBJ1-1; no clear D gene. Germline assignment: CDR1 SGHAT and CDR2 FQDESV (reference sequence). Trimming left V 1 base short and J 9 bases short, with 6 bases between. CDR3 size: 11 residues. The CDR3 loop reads CASSLGSKAFF. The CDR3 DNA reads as TGTGCCAGCAGCTTAGGGAGCAAAGCTTTCTTT.

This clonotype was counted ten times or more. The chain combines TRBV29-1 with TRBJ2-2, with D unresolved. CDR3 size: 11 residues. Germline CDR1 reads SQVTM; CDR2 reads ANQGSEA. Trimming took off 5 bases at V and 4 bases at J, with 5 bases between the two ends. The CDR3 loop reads CSVLVTGELFF. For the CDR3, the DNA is TGCAGCGTTTTAGTCACCGGGGAGCTGTTTTTT.

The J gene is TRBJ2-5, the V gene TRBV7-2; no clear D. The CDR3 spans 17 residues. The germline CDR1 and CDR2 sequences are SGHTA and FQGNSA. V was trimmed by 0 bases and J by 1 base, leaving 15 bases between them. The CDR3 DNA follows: TGTGCCAGCAGCTTAGCCCCTTGGCTAGTCCGCCAAGAGACCCAGTACTTC. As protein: CASSLAPWLVRQETQYF.

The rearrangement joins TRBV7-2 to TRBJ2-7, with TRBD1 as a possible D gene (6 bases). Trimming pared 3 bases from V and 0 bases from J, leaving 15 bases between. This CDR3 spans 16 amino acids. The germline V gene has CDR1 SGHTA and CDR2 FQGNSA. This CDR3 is CASSFPGQISSYEQYF. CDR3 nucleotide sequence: TGTGCCAGCAGCTTCCCCGGACAGATTAGCTCCTACGAGCAGTACTTC. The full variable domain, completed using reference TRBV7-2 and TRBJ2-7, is GAGVSQSPSNKVTEKGKDVELRCDPISGHTALYWYRQSLGQGLEFLIYFQGNSAPDKSGLPSDRFSAERTGGSVSTLTIQRTQQEDSAVYLCASSFPGQISSYEQYFGPGTRLTVT.

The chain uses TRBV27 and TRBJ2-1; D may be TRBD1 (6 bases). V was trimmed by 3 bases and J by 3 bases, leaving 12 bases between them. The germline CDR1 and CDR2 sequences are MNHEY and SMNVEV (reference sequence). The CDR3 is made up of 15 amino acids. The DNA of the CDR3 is TGTGCCAGCAGTTTTAGGGGACACGACTACAATGAGCAGTTCTTC. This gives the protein CASSFRGHDYNEQFF.

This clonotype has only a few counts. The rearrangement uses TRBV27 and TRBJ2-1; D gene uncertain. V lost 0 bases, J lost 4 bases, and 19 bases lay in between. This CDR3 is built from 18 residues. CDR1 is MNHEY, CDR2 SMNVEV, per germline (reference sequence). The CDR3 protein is CASSLSVPHASLYNEQFF. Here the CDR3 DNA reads TGTGCCAGCAGTTTATCGGTCCCTCACGCTTCCCTTTACAATGAGCAGTTCTTC.

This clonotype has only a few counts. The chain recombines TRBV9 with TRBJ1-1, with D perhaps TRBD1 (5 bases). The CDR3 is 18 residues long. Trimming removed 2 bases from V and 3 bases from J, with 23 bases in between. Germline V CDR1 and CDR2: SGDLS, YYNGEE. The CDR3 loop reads CASSVDSGRARADTEAFF. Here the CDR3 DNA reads TGTGCCAGCAGCGTTGATTCAGGGAGAGCTAGGGCGGACACTGAAGCTTTCTTT.

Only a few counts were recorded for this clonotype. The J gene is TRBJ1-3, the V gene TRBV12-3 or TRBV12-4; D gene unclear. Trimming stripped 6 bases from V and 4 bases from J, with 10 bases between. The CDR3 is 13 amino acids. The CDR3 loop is CASSTDAGNTIYF. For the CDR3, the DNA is TGTGCCAGCAGCACCGACGCGGGAAACACCATATATTTT.

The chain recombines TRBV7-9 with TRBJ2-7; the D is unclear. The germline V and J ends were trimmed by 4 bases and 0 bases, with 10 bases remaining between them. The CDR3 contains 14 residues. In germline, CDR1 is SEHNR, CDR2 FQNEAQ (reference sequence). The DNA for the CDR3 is TGTGCCAGCAGCTCTAGTAGGCACTCCTACGAGCAGTACTTC. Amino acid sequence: CASSSSRHSYEQYF.

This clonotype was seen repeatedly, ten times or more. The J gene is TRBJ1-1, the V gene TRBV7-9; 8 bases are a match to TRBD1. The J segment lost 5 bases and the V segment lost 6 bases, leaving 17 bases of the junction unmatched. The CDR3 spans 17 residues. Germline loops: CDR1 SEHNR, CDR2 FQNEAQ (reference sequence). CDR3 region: CASRDSGWQGAMTEAFF. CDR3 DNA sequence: TGTGCCAGCAGAGATTCAGGATGGCAGGGGGCTATGACTGAAGCTTTCTTT.

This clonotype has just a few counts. In DNA, the CDR3 is TGCAGTGCTAGAGATGCGGGGCGTGGGACAACGGGCCAAGAGACCCAGTACTTC. Its translation is CSARDAGRGTTGQETQYF. The chain combines TRBV20-1 with TRBJ2-5; D is possibly TRBD1 or TRBD2 (6 bases each). The germline gives CDR1 DFQATT, CDR2 SNEGSKA (reference sequence). The CDR3 contains 18 residues. Trimming removed 0 bases at V and 1 base at J, with 21 bases between.

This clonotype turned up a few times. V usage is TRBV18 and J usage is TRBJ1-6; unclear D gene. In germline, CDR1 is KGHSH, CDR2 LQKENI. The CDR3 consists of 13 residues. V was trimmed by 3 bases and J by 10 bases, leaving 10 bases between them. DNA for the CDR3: TGTGCCAGCTCACCTGTGGAAGAATCACCCCTCCACTTT. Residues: CASSPVEESPLHF.

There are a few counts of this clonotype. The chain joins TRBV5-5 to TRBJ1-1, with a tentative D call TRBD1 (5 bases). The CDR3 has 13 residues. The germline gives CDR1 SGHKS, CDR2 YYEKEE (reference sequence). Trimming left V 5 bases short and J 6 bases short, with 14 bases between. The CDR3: CASSRPGPPEAFF. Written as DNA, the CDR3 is TGTGCCAGCAGTCGCCCGGGACCGCCTGAAGCTTTCTTT. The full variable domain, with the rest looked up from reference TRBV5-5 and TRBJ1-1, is DAGVTQSPTHLIKTRGQQVTLRCSPISGHKSVSWYQQVLGQGPQFIFQYYEKEERGRGNFPDRFSARQFPNYSSELNVNALLLGDSALYLCASSRPGPPEAFFGQGTRLTVV.

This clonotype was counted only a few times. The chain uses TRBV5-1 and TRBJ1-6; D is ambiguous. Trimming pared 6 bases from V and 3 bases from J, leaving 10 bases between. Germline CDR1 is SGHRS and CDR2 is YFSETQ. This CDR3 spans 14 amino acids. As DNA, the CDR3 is TGCGCCAGCACCTCCGGGAACTATAATTCACCCCTCCACTTT. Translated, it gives CASTSGNYNSPLHF.

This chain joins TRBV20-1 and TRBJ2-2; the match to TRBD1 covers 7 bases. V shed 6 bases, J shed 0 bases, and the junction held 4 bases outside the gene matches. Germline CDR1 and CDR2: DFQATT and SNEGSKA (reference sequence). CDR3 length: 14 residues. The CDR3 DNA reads TGCAGTGCCCTGGGACAGCCGAACACCGGGGAGCTGTTTTTT. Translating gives CSALGQPNTGELFF.

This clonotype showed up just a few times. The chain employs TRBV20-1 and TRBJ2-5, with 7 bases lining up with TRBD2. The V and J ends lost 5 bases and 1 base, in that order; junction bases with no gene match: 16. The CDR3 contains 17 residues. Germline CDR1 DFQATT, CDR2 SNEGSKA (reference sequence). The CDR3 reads CSARGVRPSLTQETQYF. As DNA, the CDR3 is TGCAGTGCTCGGGGGGTCAGGCCGTCCTTGACCCAAGAGACCCAGTACTTC.

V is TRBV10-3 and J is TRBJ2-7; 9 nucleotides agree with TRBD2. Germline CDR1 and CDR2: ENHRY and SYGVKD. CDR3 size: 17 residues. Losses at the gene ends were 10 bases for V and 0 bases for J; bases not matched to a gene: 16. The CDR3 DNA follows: TGTGCCACCACTCCCTACGGCCCTAGCGGGGCCTCCTACGAGCAGTACTTC. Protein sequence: CATTPYGPSGASYEQYF.

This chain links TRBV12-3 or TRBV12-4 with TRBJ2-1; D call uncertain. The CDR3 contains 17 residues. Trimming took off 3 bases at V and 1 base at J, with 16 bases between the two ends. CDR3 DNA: TGTGCCAGCAGTTTTAGTTTTCCGGGTGGTTCCTACAATGAGCAGTTCTTC. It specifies CASSFSFPGGSYNEQFF.